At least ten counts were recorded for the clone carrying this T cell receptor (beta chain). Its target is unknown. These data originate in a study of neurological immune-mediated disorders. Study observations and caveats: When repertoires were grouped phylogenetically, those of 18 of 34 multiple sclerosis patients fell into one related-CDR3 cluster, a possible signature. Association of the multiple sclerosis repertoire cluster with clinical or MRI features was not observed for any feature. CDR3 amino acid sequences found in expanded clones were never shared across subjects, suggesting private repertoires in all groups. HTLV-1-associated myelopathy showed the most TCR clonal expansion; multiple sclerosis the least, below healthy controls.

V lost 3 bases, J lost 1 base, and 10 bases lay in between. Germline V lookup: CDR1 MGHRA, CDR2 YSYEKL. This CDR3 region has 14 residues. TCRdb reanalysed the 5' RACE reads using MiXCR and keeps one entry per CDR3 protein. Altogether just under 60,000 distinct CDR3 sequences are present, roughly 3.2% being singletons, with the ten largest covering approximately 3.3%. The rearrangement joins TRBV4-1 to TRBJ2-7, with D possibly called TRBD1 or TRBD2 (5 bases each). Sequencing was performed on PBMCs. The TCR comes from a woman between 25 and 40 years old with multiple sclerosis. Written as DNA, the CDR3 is TGCGCCAGCAGCCAGGGACGCTTGTCCTACGAGCAGTACTTC. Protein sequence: CASSQGRLSYEQYF.